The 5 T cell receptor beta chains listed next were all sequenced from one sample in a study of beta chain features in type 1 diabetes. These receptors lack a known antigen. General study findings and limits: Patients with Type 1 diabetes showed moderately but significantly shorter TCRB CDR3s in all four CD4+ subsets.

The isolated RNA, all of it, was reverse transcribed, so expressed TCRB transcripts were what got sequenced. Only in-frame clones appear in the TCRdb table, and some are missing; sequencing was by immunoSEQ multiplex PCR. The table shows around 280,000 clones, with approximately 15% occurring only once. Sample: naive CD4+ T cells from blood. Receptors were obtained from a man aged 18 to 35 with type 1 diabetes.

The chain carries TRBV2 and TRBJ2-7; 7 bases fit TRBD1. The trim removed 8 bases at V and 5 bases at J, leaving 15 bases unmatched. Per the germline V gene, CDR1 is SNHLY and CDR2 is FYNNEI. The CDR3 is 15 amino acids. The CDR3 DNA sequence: TGTGCCAGCGGTTCGTTTGAGGGGGCGTCGGACGAGCAGTACTTC. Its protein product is CASGSFEGASDEQYF.

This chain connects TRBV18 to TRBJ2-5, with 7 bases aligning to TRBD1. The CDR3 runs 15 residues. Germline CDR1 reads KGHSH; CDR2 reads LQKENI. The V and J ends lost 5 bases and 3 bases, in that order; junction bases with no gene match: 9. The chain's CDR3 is CASSSLQGWEETQYF. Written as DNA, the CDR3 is TGTGCCAGCTCATCGCTACAGGGGTGGGAAGAGACCCAGTACTTC.

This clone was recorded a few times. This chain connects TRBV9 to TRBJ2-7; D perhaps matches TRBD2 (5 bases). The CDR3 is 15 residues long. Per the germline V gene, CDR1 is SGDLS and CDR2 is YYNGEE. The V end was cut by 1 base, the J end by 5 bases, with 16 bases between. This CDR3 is CASSVRRNGVHEQYF. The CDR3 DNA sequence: TGTGCCAGCAGCGTACGACGGAACGGGGTCCACGAGCAGTACTTC.

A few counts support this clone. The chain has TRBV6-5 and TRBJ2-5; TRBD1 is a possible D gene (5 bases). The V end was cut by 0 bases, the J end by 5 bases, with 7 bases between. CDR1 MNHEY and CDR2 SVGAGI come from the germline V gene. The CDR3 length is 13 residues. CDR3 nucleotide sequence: TGTGCCAGCAGTTACTCAGGGGCTGAGACCCAGTACTTC. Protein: CASSYSGAETQYF.

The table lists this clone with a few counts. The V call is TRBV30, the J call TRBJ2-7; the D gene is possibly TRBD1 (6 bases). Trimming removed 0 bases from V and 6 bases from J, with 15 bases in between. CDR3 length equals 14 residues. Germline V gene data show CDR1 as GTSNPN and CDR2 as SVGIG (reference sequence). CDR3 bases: TGTGCCTGGAGTGTGTGGGGGCACTACGCCGAGCAGTACTTC. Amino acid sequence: CAWSVWGHYAEQYF.